The source of this T cell receptor (beta chain) is a study of blood T cells in healthy people across ages (dated by TCRdb to 2014 to 2015). A note on the overall study: In model experiments, roughly one uniquely barcoded TCR beta cDNA molecule per two T cells was captured by template switching. Age-related changes in TCR beta repertoire diversity were measured in the study by deep sequencing normalized with unique cDNA molecular identifiers. Donors were grouped into four age groups: young (average approximately 16 years), middle-aged (about 40), aged (about 59) and long-lived (around 80). To avoid experimental bias, donors of different ages were randomly spread across the sequencing lanes. Two additional independent replicas of 1 million unique cDNA reads from the same blood draw were analyzed for two donors (one aged 18 to 29 and one aged 80 or older).

The roughly 42 donors, aged about 6 to 100 years, were systemically healthy Caucasian individuals from Russia. Around 9.9 milliliters of peripheral blood were collected from each donor into EDTA-treated Vacutainer tubes. Ficoll-Paque density-gradient centrifugation was used to isolate PBMCs, with at least 6.5 million per sample. Trizol reagent was used to extract total RNA from the PBMCs, yielding at least 5.5 micrograms per sample. For every donor, an aliquot of PBMCs went through flow cytometry to measure the percentages of naive CD45RAhigh/CD27high T cells. Libraries were built with 5' RACE. Sequenced using an Illumina HiSeq 2500. A second PCR of roughly 7 to 11 cycles was performed with a sample-barcoded 5' primer and a J-beta primer mix. A unique molecular identifier was introduced onto each TCR beta cDNA molecule by a template-switch 5' adaptor carrying 12 random nucleotides. At least 2.5 million CDR3-containing paired-end reads were obtained from each sample. First-strand cDNA synthesis was performed from all RNA using the Mint cDNA synthesis kit, with priming by a TRBC-specific oligonucleotide. All cDNA was treated with uracil-DNA glycosylase and then went through a first 18-cycle PCR with the universal primers M1SS and BC2_uni_R. The authors' analysis ran thus. For normalization, 1 million high-quality reads were randomly selected from each sample, with every read carrying a distinct molecular identifier. Reads sharing molecular identifiers were discarded rather than binned into consensus sequences. MiTCR, set to a Q25 quality threshold and the strictest error-elimination algorithm, was used for CDR3 identification, clonotype clustering and error correction. A nonparametric unseen species model with Euler transformation was used to estimate a lower bound on total TCR beta diversity. TCRdb itself trimmed the public reads at Q25 with fastp, ran MiXCR and retained productive beta chains. Every entry covers one CDR3 protein and lists the most common genes and DNA from its rows. The V and J calls were not made by the authors but by TCRdb's processing. The sample yields some 1.6 million distinct CDR3 sequences; about 35% were counted once. Around 10% of the sample is taken by the ten largest.

Study-wide conclusions, independent of this receptor: Donor CMV infection status was unknown, potentially confounding age-related changes in expanded clonotypes. The long-lived group showed more naive CD4+ T cells, fewer expanded clones and increased TCR diversity than the aged group, suggesting age selection. The percentage of naive T cells measured by flow cytometry correlated strongly with observed TCR beta diversity. As age increased, observed TCR beta diversity per million T cells dropped in a roughly linear way, and a significant reduction was already evident by age 40. Estimates of total diversity based on one million sequenced T cells were regarded as lower bounds and as underestimates. Because profiling used bulk unsorted PBMCs, naive and antigen-experienced compartments could not be compared conclusively.

The table lists this clonotype with a few counts. Its specific antigen is unknown. No base quality values were provided; no much bigger clone lies one nucleotide off. The CDR1 and CDR2 encoded by the germline V gene (reference sequence) are DFQATT and SNEGSKA. The junction shows trimming of 3 bases on V and 2 bases on J, and the gene matches do not reach 6 bases of it. The CDR3 runs 15 amino acids, cysteine and phenylalanine included. The kept DNA is CDR3 alone, 45 bases in frame from the first base. Specimen: blood. The chain is encoded by TRBV20-1 joined to TRBJ2-1; TRBD2 aligns with 8 central bases. The source of this sequence is a woman aged 25-40 years in good health. The sequenced DNA is TGCAGTGCTAGTCAACCGGGACTAGCCTACAATGAGCAGTTCTTC. Translated, this gives CSASQPGLAYNEQFF.